Shown below are 25 T cell receptor beta chains from a single sample sequenced in a study of neurological immune-mediated disorders. Using its own MiXCR run on the 5' RACE reads, TCRdb lists one record per CDR3 protein. This sample has under 80,000 distinct CDR3 sequences, with 4% to 6% found just once. The sequencing sample was made of PBMCs. These receptor sequences come from a woman in her twenties or thirties with multiple sclerosis.

This clonotype occurred many times. The rearrangement uses TRBV5-1 and TRBJ2-1; 8 bases map to TRBD2. V lost 7 bases, J lost 5 bases, and 8 bases stayed unmatched. Germline V gene data show CDR1 as SGHRS and CDR2 as YFSETQ. The CDR3 has 14 residues. The DNA of the CDR3 is TGCGCCAGCGCGCCGGGCGGGGGGCACAATGAGCAGTTCTTC. It translates to CASAPGGGHNEQFF.

This clonotype has a count of ten or more. The rearrangement joins TRBV7-8 to TRBJ2-2; no reliable D call. Germline CDR1 is SGHVS and CDR2 is FQNEAQ. Trimming took off 5 bases at V and 4 bases at J, with 8 bases between the two ends. CDR3 size: 13 residues. The CDR3 DNA reads as TGTGCCAGCAGCCCGGACCGCACCGGGGAGCTGTTTTTT. Translating it yields CASSPDRTGELFF.

This clonotype has just a few counts. The chain combines TRBV5-1 with TRBJ2-4, with 12 nucleotides matching TRBD2. Unmatched junction bases numbered 10, after V lost 0 bases and J lost 0 bases. In germline, CDR1 is SGHRS, CDR2 YFSETQ. The CDR3 consists of 20 residues. CDR3 in DNA: TGCGCCAGCAGCTTGGCACTAGCGGGGGGATACCCCTCAGCCAAAAACATTCAGTACTTC. Amino acid sequence: CASSLALAGGYPSAKNIQYF.

This clonotype was found many times. The J gene is TRBJ2-5, the V gene TRBV5-1; 12 positions agree with TRBD1. Losses at the gene ends were 2 bases for V and 2 bases for J; bases not matched to a gene: 4. The CDR3 has 16 residues. Germline values: CDR1 SGHRS, CDR2 YFSETQ. The CDR3 nucleotides read TGCGCCAGCAGCTTAGGGACAGGGGGCAGACAAGAGACCCAGTACTTC. Residues: CASSLGTGGRQETQYF. Combining the CDR3 with reference TRBV5-1 and TRBJ2-5 gives the whole variable domain KAGVTQTPRYLIKTRGQQVTLSCSPISGHRSVSWYQQTPGQGLQFLFEYFSETQRNKGNFPGRFSGRQFSNSRSEMNVSTLELGDSALYLCASSLGTGGRQETQYFGPGTRLLVL.

This clonotype was counted many times. This rearrangement joins TRBV7-9 to TRBJ2-1, with 7 bases matching TRBD1. The CDR3 spans 15 residues. Germline values: CDR1 SEHNR, CDR2 FQNEAQ (reference sequence). V lost 0 bases to trimming and J lost 7 bases; unmatched junction nucleotides: 6. The CDR3 bases are TGTGCCAGCAGCTTAGCGGGGGCCAGGGGGAATGAGCAGTTCTTC. As protein: CASSLAGARGNEQFF.

This clonotype was observed a handful of times. This chain uses TRBV20-1 with TRBJ2-1; D is ambiguous. The germline CDR1 and CDR2 sequences are DFQATT and SNEGSKA (reference sequence). Trimming took 3 bases from V and 2 from J, leaving 14 bases between them. The CDR3 contains 15 residues. CDR3 loop: CSASLLGLAYNEQFF. In nucleotides, the CDR3 is TGCAGTGCTAGTTTATTAGGGTTAGCCTACAATGAGCAGTTCTTC.

The table lists this clonotype with a few counts. The V gene is TRBV7-9, the J gene TRBJ2-1; 15 bases line up with TRBD2. J gave up 0 bases and V 6 bases, and 12 bases lay outside the gene matches. CDR3 length: 20 residues. Germline loops: CDR1 SEHNR, CDR2 FQNEAQ (reference sequence). The DNA of the CDR3 is TGTGCCAGCAGTTCCCTATTGGGGACTAGCGGGAGGAGCTCCTACAATGAGCAGTTCTTC. Translated: CASSSLLGTSGRSSYNEQFF.

Turning to this clonotype: Given the absence of the conserved phenylalanine or tryptophan at the CDR3 end, a read error is likely. This chain joins TRBV5-1 and TRBJ1-2; perhaps TRBD1 as D (6 bases). Germline lookup yields CDR1 SGHRS and CDR2 YFSETQ. The CDR3 is made up of 19 amino acids. Between the trimmed V and J ends, which lost 0 bases and 2 bases, there was a span of 23 bases. This CDR3 reads CASSLGLLDSELSNYGYTN. CDR3 DNA: TGCGCCAGCAGCTTGGGGTTATTGGACAGCGAACTTTCCAACTATGGCTACACCAAC.

This clonotype was observed a few times. V is TRBV5-1 and J is TRBJ1-3; D not certain. This CDR3 region has 15 residues. The V and J ends lost 0 bases and 0 bases respectively, with 7 bases between them. Germline values: CDR1 SGHRS, CDR2 YFSETQ. The CDR3 DNA is TGCGCCAGCAGCTTGGTGGGGAGCTCTGGAAACACCATATATTTT. It is translated as CASSLVGSSGNTIYF.

A note on this clonotype: Given a much more abundant clone one base away, this may be a read error. This chain connects TRBV5-8 to TRBJ2-3; 10 bases fit TRBD2. Germline V gives CDR1 SGHTS, CDR2 YDEGEE. The CDR3 runs 19 residues. V lost 0 bases, J lost 3 bases, and 13 bases stayed unmatched. The CDR3 DNA reads TGTGCCAGCAGCTTGGGTTCCCGCTCCCCGGGACTAGCGACAGATACGCAGTATTTT. Translated, it gives CASSLGSRSPGLATDTQYF.

This clonotype has a handful of counts. A much larger clone is a single base away; this may be a read error. The V call is TRBV3-1, the J call TRBJ1-1; D call uncertain. Germline values: CDR1 LGHDT, CDR2 YNNKEL (reference sequence). This CDR3 spans 12 amino acids. V lost 5 bases to trimming and J lost 6 bases, with 10 bases between them. The CDR3 DNA is TGTGCCAGCAGCAGCGCGACTGCTGAAGCTTTCTTT. This codes for CASSSATAEAFF.

At least ten counts were recorded for this clonotype. The genes are TRBV5-1 and TRBJ2-7; 9 bases fit TRBD1. Germline CDR1 is SGHRS and CDR2 is YFSETQ. Trimming removed 4 bases from V and 6 bases from J; junction bases left unmatched: 5. The CDR3 runs 13 residues. CDR3 residues: CASSSDRGSEQYF. Written as DNA, the CDR3 is TGCGCCAGCAGCAGTGACAGGGGGAGCGAGCAGTACTTC.

This clonotype was picked up a small number of times. Since a much larger clone is just one base distant, this may be a read error. This rearrangement joins TRBV15 to TRBJ1-1, with D possibly being TRBD1 (6 bases). V gave up 1 base and J gave up 0 bases, with 9 bases separating them. Germline CDR1 and CDR2: LNHNV and YYDKDF (reference sequence). CDR3 size: 15 residues. The CDR3 DNA reads TGTGCCACCAGCAGAGCAGACAGGATGAACACTGAAGCTTTCTTT. Translation: CATSRADRMNTEAFF.

This clonotype was observed a few times. The rearrangement links TRBV4-2 to TRBJ1-1; D remains ambiguous. The length of the CDR3 is 14 residues. The V end was cut by 4 bases, the J end by 1 base, with 10 bases between. Germline V gives CDR1 LGHNA, CDR2 YNFKEQ. The CDR3 coding sequence is TGTGCCAGCAGCCCTGGGATCGAGAACACTGAAGCTTTCTTT. Its translation is CASSPGIENTEAFF.

This clonotype was picked up a small number of times. The chain combines TRBV12-3 or TRBV12-4 with TRBJ2-7; D possibly corresponds to TRBD2 (5 bases). V lost 5 bases and J 2 bases, leaving 10 bases between the germline ends. The CDR3 runs to 13 residues. CDR3 sequence: CASSITGAYEQYF. The CDR3 nucleotides are TGTGCCAGCAGTATCACCGGGGCCTACGAGCAGTACTTC.

At least ten counts were recorded for this clonotype. The chain links TRBV4-2 to TRBJ2-3, with 12 bases matching TRBD2. CDR1 is LGHNA and CDR2 is YNFKEQ in the germline V gene. Trimming removed 4 bases from V and 5 bases from J; junction bases left unmatched: 7. This CDR3 is 16 amino acids long. The CDR3 DNA is TGTGCCAGCAGCCCGACTAGCGGGGGTTGGGGAGATACGCAGTATTTT. It encodes CASSPTSGGWGDTQYF.

In its sample, this clonotype was seen many times. This sequence joins TRBV3-1 and TRBJ1-5; 7 bases agree with TRBD1. This CDR3 is built from 14 residues. CDR1 and CDR2 from the germline V gene are LGHDT and YNNKEL (reference sequence). V was pared by 4 bases and J by 7 bases, with 7 bases of the junction left unmatched. The CDR3 protein is CASSLSGGRQPQHF. The CDR3 DNA reads as TGTGCCAGCAGCCTCTCAGGGGGGCGGCAGCCCCAGCATTTT. Filled out from reference TRBV3-1 and TRBJ1-5, the complete variable domain reads DTAVSQTPKYLVTQMGNDKSIKCEQNLGHDTMYWYKQDSKKFLKIMFSYNNKELIINETVPNRFSPKSPDKAHLNLHINSLELGDSAVYFCASSLSGGRQPQHFGDGTRLSIL.

This clonotype was counted only a few times. The CDR3 is CASSPTLSSSGANVLTF. CDR3 coding DNA: TGTGCCAGCAGTCCCACCCTAAGCAGTTCTGGGGCCAACGTCCTGACTTTC. The chain joins TRBV6-5 to TRBJ2-6; D call uncertain. With 5 bases removed from V and 1 base from J, the gap between germline ends came to 15 bases. Germline V lookup: CDR1 MNHEY, CDR2 SVGAGI. CDR3 length: 17 amino acids.

Worth noting for this clonotype: Possible read error: a much larger clone is one base away. The chain has TRBV5-1 and TRBJ2-6, with a possible D match to TRBD1 (5 bases). The CDR3 covers 16 residues. The V gene's germline CDR1 is SGHRS and CDR2 YFSETQ. The chain's CDR3 is CASSLDGGLGAKVLTF. The DNA of the CDR3 is TGCGCCAGCAGCTTGGATGGCGGCCTTGGGGCCAAAGTCCTGACTTTC.

This clonotype is classed as medium-sized. The chain employs TRBV27 and TRBJ1-5, with 7 bases fitting TRBD1. The CDR3 contains 15 residues. The V gene end was trimmed by 5 bases and the J gene end by 2 bases; junction bases not matched to a gene: 6. Germline loops: CDR1 MNHEY, CDR2 SMNVEV (reference sequence). CDR3 sequence reads: CASSTRQGGNQPQHF. CDR3 nucleotides: TGTGCCAGCAGTACCCGACAGGGTGGCAATCAGCCCCAGCATTTT.

Ten or more counts support this clonotype. The chain uses TRBV5-1 and TRBJ1-1; no clear D gene. CDR1 and CDR2 from the germline V gene are SGHRS and YFSETQ. Deletions cut 4 bases from V and 1 base from J, with 11 bases between. The CDR3 sequence is 14 residues long. CDR3 protein: CASSPDLGNTEAFF. In DNA, the CDR3 is TGCGCCAGCAGCCCAGATCTAGGGAACACTGAAGCTTTCTTT.

This clonotype was seen ten or more times. This sequence joins TRBV5-6 and TRBJ2-1; no definite D call. From germline, CDR1 is SGHDT and CDR2 YYEEEE. V was pared by 4 bases and J by 2 bases, with 13 bases between. CDR3 size: 15 residues. The chain's CDR3 is CASSRGASTYNEQFF. The CDR3 nucleotides are TGTGCCAGCAGCCGAGGAGCCAGCACCTACAATGAGCAGTTCTTC.

This clonotype showed up many times. The genes are TRBV2 and TRBJ2-6; the D is unclear. The germline V and J ends were trimmed by 4 bases and 4 bases, with 8 bases remaining between them. CDR1 SNHLY and CDR2 FYNNEI come from the germline V gene. The CDR3 is 14 residues long. The CDR3 DNA follows: TGTGCCAGCAGTGCCTTTGGGGGGGCCAACGTCCTGACTTTC. Translation gives CASSAFGGANVLTF.

The genes are TRBV10-2 and TRBJ1-3, with D hard to call. Germline-derived CDR1 and CDR2 are WSHSY and SAAADI. This CDR3 region has 15 residues. Trimming removed 7 bases at V and 1 base at J, with 14 bases between. The CDR3 DNA is TGCGCCAGCAAGTCACCGGGGAGATCTGGAAACACCATATATTTT. Translated, it gives CASKSPGRSGNTIYF.

This clonotype was observed at least ten times. The J gene is TRBJ2-2, the V gene TRBV10-3; D remains ambiguous. V shed 3 bases and J shed 3 bases, with 11 bases lying between them. Germline V gives CDR1 ENHRY, CDR2 SYGVKD. This CDR3 region has 15 residues. The chain's CDR3 is CAISDLVDDTGELFF. The CDR3 DNA follows: TGTGCCATCAGTGATCTGGTAGACGACACCGGGGAGCTGTTTTTT.